The T cell receptor (beta chain) described here comes from a study of cytomegalovirus exposure and HLA in healthy donors. PCR primers comprised 60 Vbeta and 13 Jbeta primers. TCRdb keeps only in-frame clones here, not all; method: immunoSEQ multiplex PCR. The sample gives approximately 200,000 clones, around 80% of which show up once; around 2% is in the top ten. General study points: A few chains linked to CMV were shown in vitro to be specific for CMV antigens. TCR beta V segments were, for the most part, productive about 87% or about 30% of the time in an earlier analysis. Most CMV-associated TCR beta chains were later found to appear HLA-restricted.

V lost 4 bases and J lost 4, with 16 bases in between. This CDR3 spans 15 amino acids. CDR1 MNHNS and CDR2 SASEGT come from the germline V gene. The study sampled nominally healthy donors, though unrecorded immune exposures were likely. On this clone: Its antigen is not known.

The sample taken for sequencing was PBMCs. The rearrangement uses TRBV6-1 and TRBJ1-1, with a weak D call TRBD1 (6 bases). The sequence was collected from a woman aged 18-35 years in good health and CMV-seropositive. CDR3 sequence (DNA): TGTGCCAGCAGTGCGGGGACACGGGCCGTCACTGAAGCTTTCTTT. The encoded protein is CASSAGTRAVTEAFF.